This entry is about one TCR beta chain. The data were obtained in a study of control samples from healthy donors and cancer patients. Assay: immunoSEQ multiplex PCR; the TCRdb copy retains only in-frame clones and omits some. This table holds 150,000 to 200,000 clones, 90% to 95% found once. The CDR3 has 11 amino acids. Germline V gene data show CDR1 as DFQATT and CDR2 as SNEGSKA (reference sequence). Trimming took 1 base from V and 8 from J, leaving 5 bases between them. This TCR came from a man aged 55 to 69 with colorectal cancer. The sample taken for sequencing was PBMCs. V gene TRBV20-1 combines with J gene TRBJ1-4; no reliable D call. CDR3 in amino acids: CSARAGEKLFF. DNA for the CDR3: TGCAGTGCTAGAGCGGGGGAAAAACTGTTTTTT.